What follows are 20 T cell receptor beta chains derived from one specimen sequenced in a study of blood T cell repertoires in COVID-19. TCRdb's copy holds only in-frame clones and misses some; the assay was immunoSEQ multiplex PCR. This table has tens of thousands of clones, about 86% appearing once. The material sequenced was peripheral blood. The receptors derive from a woman aged 60-75 years with acute or convalescent COVID-19.

The chain employs TRBV3-1 (or the pseudogene TRBV3-2) and TRBJ2-3, with D maybe TRBD2 (6 bases). CDR3 length equals 12 residues. Between the trimmed V and J ends, which lost 5 bases and 6 bases, there was a span of 9 bases. Germline assignment: CDR1 LGHDT and CDR2 YNNKEL (reference sequence). CDR3 sequence (DNA): TGTGCCAGCAGCAACCGGGGGGATACGCAGTATTTT. It specifies CASSNRGDTQYF.

This clone was counted once. This chain joins TRBV6-6 and TRBJ1-1; 10 bases line up with TRBD1. In germline, CDR1 is MNHNY, CDR2 SVGAGI (reference sequence). Trimming cost V 6 bases and J 7 bases; bases outside gene matches: 11. This CDR3 is built from 15 residues. As DNA, the CDR3 is TGTGCCAGCAGAACCGGGACAGGGGTGAGGGATGAAGCTTTCTTT. Encoded protein: CASRTGTGVRDEAFF.

As concerns this clone: A junction boundary mismatches the germline segment, possibly from a read error. The chain recombines TRBV7-7 with TRBJ2-2, with 11 bases aligning to TRBD1. Germline lookup yields CDR1 SSHAT and CDR2 FNYEAQ (reference sequence). This CDR3 region has 15 residues. DNA of the CDR3: TGTGCTAGCAGCCCGGGACAGGGGGGCACCGGGGAGCTGTTTTTT. This codes for CASSPGQGGTGELFF.

V usage is TRBV27 and J usage is TRBJ2-1; the D is unclear. CDR1 and CDR2 from the germline V gene are MNHEY and SMNVEV (reference sequence). The CDR3 is 14 amino acids. Deletions cut 3 bases from V and 5 bases from J, with 11 bases between. Here the CDR3 DNA reads TGTGCCAGCAGTTTTTGGGCAGGTCACAATGAGCAGTTCTTC. Protein product: CASSFWAGHNEQFF.

V is TRBV18 and J is TRBJ1-1, with TRBD1 matching over 7 bases. The J segment lost 0 bases and the V segment lost 0 bases, leaving 7 bases of the junction unmatched. CDR1 is KGHSH, CDR2 LQKENI, per germline. This CDR3 is 17 amino acids long. This chain's CDR3 is CASSPPAGGFLNTEAFF. In DNA form, the CDR3 reads TGTGCCAGCTCACCACCGGCAGGGGGTTTCTTGAACACTGAAGCTTTCTTT.

This chain links TRBV28 with TRBJ2-1; 8 bases line up with TRBD2. The length of the CDR3 is 16 residues. Germline trimming cut 6 bases from V and 3 bases from J; bases unmatched to any gene: 10. Per germline, CDR1 MDHEN and CDR2 SYDVKM. In nucleotides, the CDR3 is TGTGCCAGCAGAGTTGTGACGGCGGGGGGCTACAATGAGCAGTTCTTC. Amino acids: CASRVVTAGGYNEQFF.

The rearrangement links TRBV10-1 to TRBJ1-6; the D gene is possibly TRBD1 (6 bases). Deletions cut 4 bases from V and 7 bases from J, with 8 bases between. Germline CDR1 reads WNHNN; CDR2 reads SYGVQD (reference sequence). This CDR3 spans 13 amino acids. The CDR3 DNA reads as TGCGCCAGCAGTGGGCAGGGGAATTCACCCCTCCACTTT. Its translation: CASSGQGNSPLHF.

The chain couples TRBV5-4 to TRBJ1-2, with 7 bases identical to TRBD1. The length of the CDR3 is 13 residues. Looked up from germline, CDR1 is SGHNT and CDR2 is YYREEE (reference sequence). Trimming cost V 6 bases and J 5 bases; bases outside gene matches: 7. CDR3 in amino acids: CASNNRGLYGYTF. The CDR3 DNA reads as TGTGCCAGCAACAACAGGGGCTTATATGGCTACACCTTC.

Notes on this clone: This same CDR3 is encoded by further DNA sequences in the sample. The V gene is TRBV30, the J gene TRBJ1-5; D not resolved. The CDR3 loop spans 13 amino acids. Trimming removed 2 bases from V and 4 bases from J, with 9 bases in between. Looked up from germline, CDR1 is GTSNPN and CDR2 is SVGIG (reference sequence). The CDR3 bases are TGTGCCTGGAGTACAAGGGAGAATCAGCCCCAGCATTTT. Translating gives CAWSTRENQPQHF.

The chain recombines TRBV2 with TRBJ1-1; D is undetermined. Looked up from germline, CDR1 is SNHLY and CDR2 is FYNNEI. The CDR3 totals 13 residues. V was pared by 6 bases and J by 6 bases, with 14 bases between. CDR3 in DNA: TGTGCCAGCAGCGCCGGAGTCGTCGCTGAAGCTTTCTTT. Translated: CASSAGVVAEAFF. Together with reference TRBV2 and TRBJ1-1, the CDR3 gives the full variable domain: EPEVTQTPSHQVTQMGQEVILRCVPISNHLYFYWYRQILGQKVEFLVSFYNNEISEKSEIFDDQFSVERPDGSNFTLKIRSTKLEDSAMYFCASSAGVVAEAFFGQGTRLTVV.

The gene calls are TRBV3-1 (or the pseudogene TRBV3-2) and TRBJ2-7; 11 bases match TRBD1. Germline assignment: CDR1 LGHDT and CDR2 YNNKEL (reference sequence). The CDR3 is made up of 13 amino acids. V shed 5 bases and J 6 bases; nucleotides not matched to a gene: 3. The CDR3 region has the DNA TGTGCCAGCAGCTACGGGACAGGGGGCGAGCAGTACTTC. Translation: CASSYGTGGEQYF.

The rearrangement joins TRBV10-2 to TRBJ1-1; no clear D. CDR3 length: 13 amino acids. Germline V gene sequence: CDR1 WSHSY, CDR2 SAAADI. Deletions cut 5 bases from V and 4 bases from J, with 11 bases between. Written as DNA, the CDR3 is TGCGCCAGCAGTTCTAGGAGGTCCACTGAAGCTTTCTTT. Its protein product is CASSSRRSTEAFF.

A single count supports this clone. V is TRBV5-1 and J is TRBJ2-5; 8 bases align to TRBD1. V was pared by 6 bases and J by 7 bases, with 14 bases of the junction left unmatched. CDR3 length equals 15 residues. Looked up from germline, CDR1 is SGHRS and CDR2 is YFSETQ. DNA of the CDR3: TGCGCCAGCACGAACCAGGGGGCCGTCCTTGGGACCCAGTACTTC. This encodes CASTNQGAVLGTQYF. The full variable domain, in which reference TRBV5-1 and TRBJ2-5 provide the parts outside the CDR3, is KAGVTQTPRYLIKTRGQQVTLSCSPISGHRSVSWYQQTPGQGLQFLFEYFSETQRNKGNFPGRFSGRQFSNSRSEMNVSTLELGDSALYLCASTNQGAVLGTQYFGPGTRLLVL.

The rearrangement links TRBV6-6 to TRBJ1-4; D is undetermined. The CDR3 has 14 amino acids. V lost 5 bases and J lost 4, with 11 bases in between. The germline CDR1 and CDR2 sequences are MNHNY and SVGAGI (reference sequence). CDR3 sequence: CASSLGSGNEKLFF. DNA of the CDR3: TGTGCCAGCAGTCTAGGATCGGGTAATGAAAAACTGTTTTTT.

The V call is TRBV6-5, the J call TRBJ1-2; TRBD1 matches at 10 bases. CDR3 length: 13 amino acids. Germline V gives CDR1 MNHEY, CDR2 SVGAGI. The J segment lost 1 base and the V segment lost 8 bases, leaving 1 base of the junction unmatched. The DNA for the CDR3 is TGTGCCAGCGGGGACAGGGGTAACTATGGCTACACCTTC. Residues: CASGDRGNYGYTF.

This clone came up a few times. This chain joins TRBV11-2 and TRBJ1-1, with no clear D. The CDR3 loop spans 15 amino acids. The V gene lost 3 bases and the J gene lost 4 bases, with 15 bases spanning the gap. Germline CDR1 is SGHAT and CDR2 is FQNNGV. The CDR3 spells CASSFRLNAGTEAFF. The CDR3 coding sequence is TGTGCCAGCAGCTTTCGGTTAAACGCGGGCACTGAAGCTTTCTTT.

The V call is TRBV5-4, the J call TRBJ1-2; D ambiguous. This CDR3 has 14 residues. Germline lookup yields CDR1 SGHNT and CDR2 YYREEE (reference sequence). Between the trimmed V and J ends, which lost 4 bases and 0 bases, there was a span of 10 bases. CDR3 sequence (DNA): TGTGCCAGCAGCCCGGGGTGGGCTAACTATGGCTACACCTTC. It translates to CASSPGWANYGYTF.

This clone has just one count. The V gene is TRBV5-1, the J gene TRBJ2-1; TRBD1 agrees at 7 bases. The CDR3 is 17 amino acids. Germline V gives CDR1 SGHRS, CDR2 YFSETQ. The J segment lost 8 bases and the V segment lost 0 bases, leaving 14 bases of the junction unmatched. The CDR3 loop reads CASSLEGTVIGLDEQFF. In DNA, the CDR3 is TGCGCCAGCAGCTTGGAGGGGACAGTGATAGGCTTAGATGAGCAGTTCTTC.

V usage is TRBV12-5 and J usage is TRBJ2-1, with D possibly TRBD2 on 5 matching bases. The CDR3 is 13 amino acids. Per the germline V gene, CDR1 is LGHNT and CDR2 is FRNRAP. The V end lost 7 bases, the J end lost 6 bases, and 13 bases lay between the germline ends. The CDR3 loop is CASEQDSINEQFF. The CDR3 DNA reads as TGTGCTAGTGAGCAGGACTCCATCAATGAGCAGTTCTTC.

The V call is TRBV5-1, the J call TRBJ2-7; 7 bases align to TRBD1. V lost 7 bases, J lost 0 bases, and 7 bases stayed unmatched. The CDR3 spans 14 residues. CDR1 is SGHRS, CDR2 YFSETQ, per germline. The CDR3 here is CASGTQGPSYEQYF. The DNA for the CDR3 is TGCGCCAGCGGGACACAGGGGCCCTCCTACGAGCAGTACTTC.